The entry below describes one T cell receptor (beta chain). The protocol was immunoSEQ multiplex PCR, while the TCRdb copy is restricted to in-frame clones and leaves out a portion. Of approximately 170,000 clones listed, approximately 90% were seen once; the top ten hold 4% to 5.5%. This CDR3 has 14 residues. V was clipped by 6 bases and J by 6 bases; unmatched bases: 4. The germline gives CDR1 SNHLY, CDR2 FYNNEI. The data were taken from a study of T cell responses to AZD1222 COVID-19 vaccine. This rearrangement joins TRBV2 to TRBJ2-1; 11 bases align to TRBD1. This receptor was obtained from an adult in good health. This material consisted of peripheral blood, taken on day 0 of AZD1222 vaccination. The CDR3 reads CASRAGQGGNEQFF. DNA for the CDR3: TGTGCCAGCAGGGCGGGACAGGGGGGCAATGAGCAGTTCTTC.